This entry lists 26 T cell receptor beta chains sequenced from one sample in a study of cytomegalovirus exposure and HLA in healthy donors. It was with 60 Vbeta and 13 Jbeta primers that the PCR ran. Sequenced by immunoSEQ multiplex PCR; TCRdb stores in-frame clones only, minus some. This table holds about 180,000 clones, about four fifths found once. The specimen sequenced was PBMCs. The receptors originated from a woman between 25 and 40 years old in good health and CMV-seronegative.

This sequence joins TRBV6-1 and TRBJ2-1; 7 nucleotides line up with TRBD1. Trimming at V came to 8 bases and at J to 2 bases, leaving 3 bases not matched to a gene. Germline V CDR1 and CDR2: MNHNS, SASEGT. This CDR3 comprises 13 residues. The chain's CDR3 is CASRQGPYNEQFF. CDR3 coding DNA: TGTGCCAGCCGACAGGGTCCCTACAATGAGCAGTTCTTC.

V usage is TRBV7-3 and J usage is TRBJ2-5; 8 bases map to TRBD2. The CDR3 is 15 residues long. Germline trimming cut 1 base from V and 5 bases from J; bases unmatched to any gene: 6. Per germline, CDR1 SGHTA and CDR2 FQGTGA. The CDR3 DNA follows: TGTGCCAGCAGCTTAATCGGGGGGGCCTCGGAGACCCAGTACTTC. Protein: CASSLIGGASETQYF. Together with reference TRBV7-3 and TRBJ2-5, the CDR3 gives the full variable domain: GAGVSQTPSNKVTEKGKYVELRCDPISGHTALYWYRQSLGQGPEFLIYFQGTGAADDSGLPNDRFFAVRPEGSVSTLKIQRTERGDSAVYLCASSLIGGASETQYFGPGTRLLVL.

This chain links TRBV25-1 with TRBJ2-5; TRBD2 matches at 9 bases. The CDR3 sequence is 16 residues long. Germline CDR1 and CDR2: MGHDK and SYGVNS. The chain's CDR3 is CARKGQRGDFQETQYF. In DNA, the CDR3 is TGTGCGAGAAAGGGCCAGCGGGGGGACTTTCAAGAGACCCAGTACTTC.

Only a few counts were recorded for this clone. V is TRBV27 and J is TRBJ2-7, with TRBD2 matching over 9 bases. Germline V gives CDR1 MNHEY, CDR2 SMNVEV (reference sequence). J gave up 4 bases and V 11 bases, and 15 bases lay outside the gene matches. This CDR3 has 15 residues. Here the CDR3 DNA reads TGTGCCTCGCGGGAGGGCCCCCTAACAACTTACGAGCAGTACTTC. This sequence encodes CASREGPLTTYEQYF.

The chain joins TRBV6-5 to TRBJ2-2; 11 nucleotides line up with TRBD2. Germline lookup yields CDR1 MNHEY and CDR2 SVGAGI. V lost 5 bases and J lost 5; bases outside the gene matches: 1. This CDR3 contains 14 residues. As DNA, the CDR3 is TGTGCCAGCAGTACTAGCGGGGGTACCGGGGAGCTGTTTTTT. Its translation is CASSTSGGTGELFF.

The V gene is TRBV4-3, the J gene TRBJ1-1; 7 positions agree with TRBD1. Trimming at V came to 2 bases and at J to 2 bases, leaving 5 bases not matched to a gene. The CDR3 totals 15 residues. The germline gives CDR1 LGHNA, CDR2 YSLEER. CDR3 coding DNA: TGCGCCAGCAGCCAATCACAGGGGTTAAACACTGAAGCTTTCTTT. Amino acids: CASSQSQGLNTEAFF.

This chain joins TRBV29-1 and TRBJ1-3; no clear D gene. The CDR3 contains 13 residues. Trimming cost V 3 bases and J 2 bases, with 8 bases left between them. Germline CDR1 and CDR2: SQVTM and ANQGSEA. Written as DNA, the CDR3 is TGCAGCGTTGACGGGGTAACTGGAAACACCATATATTTT. It codes for CSVDGVTGNTIYF.

The rearrangement joins TRBV6-5 to TRBJ2-7, with D perhaps matching TRBD1 (6 bases). Trimming took 3 bases from V and 4 from J, leaving 13 bases between them. The CDR3 is made up of 14 amino acids. The germline V gene has CDR1 MNHEY and CDR2 SVGAGI. CDR3 in amino acids: CASSYSQGLYEQYF. CDR3 coding DNA: TGTGCCAGCAGTTATTCCCAGGGGCTGTACGAGCAGTACTTC.

The chain has TRBV7-2 and TRBJ2-7; 7 nucleotides line up with TRBD1. The CDR3 consists of 13 residues. J gave up 1 base and V 4 bases, and 1 base lay outside the gene matches. Germline CDR1 reads SGHTA; CDR2 reads FQGNSA. The DNA of the CDR3 is TGTGCCAGCAGCTCGGGACAGTCCTACGAGCAGTACTTC. As protein: CASSSGQSYEQYF.

The chain couples TRBV11-2 to TRBJ1-2; D is undetermined. Trimming took off 1 base at V and 5 bases at J, with 17 bases between the two ends. The CDR3 consists of 16 residues. CDR1 is SGHAT, CDR2 FQNNGV, per germline. The CDR3 reads CASSLVPTIRGYGYTF. The CDR3 DNA sequence: TGTGCCAGCAGCTTAGTCCCGACCATTCGCGGGTATGGCTACACCTTC. Looking up the rest from reference TRBV11-2 and TRBJ1-2 gives the full variable domain: EAGVAQSPRYKIIEKRQSVAFWCNPISGHATLYWYQQILGQGPKLLIQFQNNGVVDDSQLPKDRFSAERLKGVDSTLKIQPAKLEDSAVYLCASSLVPTIRGYGYTFGSGTRLTVV.

V usage is TRBV6-4 and J usage is TRBJ2-2; possibly TRBD1 for D (5 bases). CDR3 length: 14 amino acids. The germline V gene encodes CDR1 MRHNA and CDR2 SNTAGT. The germline V and J ends were trimmed by 8 bases and 3 bases, with 13 bases remaining between them. As DNA, the CDR3 is TGTGCCAGCCCAGGACAAGTCTACACCGGGGAGCTGTTTTTT. It translates to CASPGQVYTGELFF.

V gene TRBV7-6 combines with J gene TRBJ2-5; 7 bases align to TRBD1. The CDR3 covers 16 residues. Losses at the gene ends were 4 bases for V and 1 base for J; bases not matched to a gene: 9. CDR1 is SGHVS, CDR2 FNYEAQ, per germline. The CDR3 DNA reads TGTGCCAGCAGCTCAAGCCGGGACAGCCTCCAAGAGACCCAGTACTTC. Translated: CASSSSRDSLQETQYF.

The chain employs TRBV18 and TRBJ1-2; D may be TRBD1 (5 bases). The V end was cut by 2 bases, the J end by 6 bases, with 16 bases between. The CDR3 loop spans 15 amino acids. The V gene's germline CDR1 is KGHSH and CDR2 LQKENI. DNA for the CDR3: TGTGCCAGCTCACCAGATCCGGGGGTGATAAATGGCTACACCTTC. It encodes CASSPDPGVINGYTF.

The chain employs TRBV27 and TRBJ2-7; 7 positions agree with TRBD1. The CDR3 spans 13 residues. With 3 bases clipped from V and 3 bases from J, the junction kept 2 bases outside the gene matches. The germline CDR1 and CDR2 sequences are MNHEY and SMNVEV (reference sequence). CDR3 sequence: CASSLGQHYEQYF. The CDR3 nucleotides read TGTGCCAGCAGTTTGGGACAGCACTACGAGCAGTACTTC.

CDR3 region: CASSQGLARRRGELFF. DNA of the CDR3: TGCGCCAGCAGCCAAGGACTAGCGAGAAGAAGGGGGGAGCTGTTTTTT. This chain connects TRBV4-1 to TRBJ2-2, with 8 positions matching TRBD2. This CDR3 contains 16 residues. Germline V gives CDR1 MGHRA, CDR2 YSYEKL. V lost 1 base to trimming and J lost 8 bases; unmatched junction nucleotides: 9.

The sample holds one count of this clone. The chain recombines TRBV4-2 with TRBJ2-3; 9 bases fit TRBD1. The V and J ends lost 0 bases and 3 bases, in that order; junction bases with no gene match: 4. CDR3 length: 16 amino acids. Germline V gene lookup returns CDR1 LGHNA and CDR2 YNFKEQ. The CDR3 region is CASSQERTGATDTQYF. Here the CDR3 DNA reads TGTGCCAGCAGCCAAGAGAGGACAGGGGCGACAGATACGCAGTATTTT.

The chain has TRBV4-3 and TRBJ2-7; D is perhaps TRBD1 (6 bases). Per the germline V gene, CDR1 is LGHNA and CDR2 is YSLEER. There are 17 residues in the CDR3. Trimming took off 2 bases at V and 1 base at J, with 18 bases between the two ends. The CDR3 spells CASSQLTDSEYSYEQYF. The CDR3 DNA is TGCGCCAGCAGCCAACTAACGGACAGCGAGTATTCCTACGAGCAGTACTTC.

The gene calls are TRBV4-2 and TRBJ2-7; D gene unclear. Germline V gene sequence: CDR1 LGHNA, CDR2 YNFKEQ. Trimming removed 1 base at V and 3 bases at J, with 7 bases between. The CDR3 runs 13 residues. The chain's CDR3 is CASSQVVLYEQYF. DNA of the CDR3: TGTGCCAGCAGCCAAGTTGTCCTCTACGAGCAGTACTTC.

The chain combines TRBV4-1 with TRBJ2-3; perhaps TRBD1 as D (6 bases). Trimming removed 8 bases from V and 3 bases from J, with 21 bases in between. The CDR3 has 16 amino acids. Looked up from germline, CDR1 is MGHRA and CDR2 is YSYEKL. The CDR3 bases are TGCGCCAGCGCCTATCCCCCAGGGGCGAATACAGATACGCAGTATTTT. This codes for CASAYPPGANTDTQYF.

The rearrangement uses TRBV5-1 and TRBJ2-3; D possibly corresponds to TRBD1 (6 bases). Germline V lookup: CDR1 SGHRS, CDR2 YFSETQ. The CDR3 spans 13 residues. Trimming took off 0 bases at V and 10 bases at J, with 12 bases between the two ends. DNA for the CDR3: TGCGCCAGCAGCTTGGCCACAGGGAAGGCGCAGTATTTT. It codes for CASSLATGKAQYF.

The V and J genes are TRBV25-1 and TRBJ1-4; 11 bases are shared with TRBD1. CDR1 is MGHDK and CDR2 is SYGVNS in the germline V gene. CDR3 length: 15 residues. V shed 2 bases, J shed 7 bases, and the junction held 3 bases outside the gene matches. CDR3 nucleotides: TGTGCCAGCAGTGAACCAGGGACAGGGGGTGAAAAACTGTTTTTT. It translates to CASSEPGTGGEKLFF.

The rearrangement links TRBV5-8 to TRBJ2-7; TRBD2 is a possible D gene (5 bases). Per germline, CDR1 SGHTS and CDR2 YDEGEE. The CDR3 is made up of 18 amino acids. Trimming removed 2 bases from V and 5 bases from J, with 26 bases in between. CDR3 sequence reads: CASSLPGSTDHPDDEQYF. The CDR3 DNA is TGTGCCAGCAGCTTACCGGGGTCTACGGATCATCCTGACGACGAGCAGTACTTC.

The chain is built from TRBV5-1 and TRBJ2-2; 7 bases match TRBD1. The CDR3 totals 16 residues. The germline V gene has CDR1 SGHRS and CDR2 YFSETQ. Trimming took 4 bases from V and 0 from J; bases not matched to a gene: 6. CDR3 DNA: TGCGCCAGCAGCCTCCGACAGGGTTCGAACACCGGGGAGCTGTTTTTT. Its protein is CASSLRQGSNTGELFF.

J is TRBJ1-1 and V is TRBV6-5, with a possible D match to TRBD1 (5 bases). The V and J ends lost 2 bases and 9 bases respectively, with 19 bases between them. The CDR3 totals 15 residues. Germline V gene lookup returns CDR1 MNHEY and CDR2 SVGAGI. The CDR3 reads CASSYPGVGGLKAFF. CDR3 nucleotide sequence: TGTGCCAGCAGTTACCCGGGGGTCGGGGGATTAAAAGCTTTCTTT.

The chain couples TRBV2 to TRBJ1-2; 11 bases line up with TRBD1. V trimming: 6 bases; J trimming: 5 bases; junction bases outside the gene matches: 8. Per the germline V gene, CDR1 is SNHLY and CDR2 is FYNNEI. CDR3 size: 15 residues. CDR3 coding DNA: TGTGCCAGCAGCTCTGGACAGGGGGCGGGTTATGGCTACACCTTC. The encoded protein is CASSSGQGAGYGYTF. Full variable domain (outside the CDR3, taken from reference TRBV2 and TRBJ1-2): EPEVTQTPSHQVTQMGQEVILRCVPISNHLYFYWYRQILGQKVEFLVSFYNNEISEKSEIFDDQFSVERPDGSNFTLKIRSTKLEDSAMYFCASSSGQGAGYGYTFGSGTRLTVV.

The chain uses TRBV9 and TRBJ2-1; 11 nucleotides match TRBD1. V lost 0 bases, J lost 6 bases, and 8 bases stayed unmatched. There are 17 residues in the CDR3. Germline CDR1 SGDLS, CDR2 YYNGEE. The DNA of the CDR3 is TGTGCCAGCAGCGTAGATGCAGGGACAGGGGGTCGCAATGAGCAGTTCTTC. Protein sequence: CASSVDAGTGGRNEQFF. Full variable domain (remainder filled in from reference TRBV9 and TRBJ2-1): DSGVTQTPKHLITATGQRVTLRCSPRSGDLSVYWYQQSLDQGLQFLIQYYNGEERAKGNILERFSAQQFPDLHSELNLSSLELGDSALYFCASSVDAGTGGRNEQFFGPGTRLTVL.